This T cell receptor beta chain comes out of a study of CD8+CD57+ T cells in acquired aplastic anemia. Across the study: An average of roughly 2.9 ug of DNA was obtained from sorted CD4+ and CD8+ cells.

The germline gives CDR1 DFQATT, CDR2 SNEGSKA (reference sequence). Trimming left V 0 bases short and J 0 bases short, with 9 bases between. This CDR3 is built from 14 residues. TCR beta VDJ combinations and CDR3 sequences were profiled from genomic DNA. TCRdb reanalysed the reads using MiXCR and keeps one entry per CDR3 protein. The data show under 250,000 distinct CDR3 sequences, more than 45% seen once. Whoever was chosen for sequencing had shown CD8+CD57+ cell expansion by flow cytometry. Patients were untreated when blood was sampled. Points from the study as a whole: The number of CD8+ CDR3 sequences shared by patients and controls was twenty-nine.

Ten or more counts support this clonotype. Its antigen remains unidentified. This chain connects TRBV20-1 to TRBJ2-7; tentatively, D is TRBD2 (5 bases). Sequences were obtained from sorted CD4+, CD8+, or CD8+CD57+ T cells (not recorded which) from PBMCs. This receptor was obtained from a human donor with aplastic anemia. The CDR3, as DNA: TGCAGTGCTAGAGACGAGGGAGCCTCCTACGAGCAGTACTTC. Amino acids: CSARDEGASYEQYF.